A single sample gave rise to the 23 T cell receptor beta chains below, sequenced in a study of blood T cell repertoires in COVID-19. TCRdb's table, derived via immunoSEQ multiplex PCR, lists solely in-frame clones and lacks some. The repertoire holds about 250,000 clones, with 70% to 90% as singletons. Sample: PBMCs or T cells enriched from blood (not recorded which). These receptors were collected from a woman in her thirties who had recovered from COVID-19.

The rearrangement joins TRBV28 to TRBJ1-3; a weak D match, TRBD1 (6 bases). Germline CDR1 MDHEN, CDR2 SYDVKM. The CDR3 runs to 15 residues. Deletions cut 3 bases from V and 0 bases from J, with 9 bases between. The CDR3 reads CASSFPGDSGNTIYF. The DNA for the CDR3 is TGTGCCAGCAGTTTTCCAGGGGACTCTGGAAACACCATATATTTT.

V gene TRBV25-1 combines with J gene TRBJ2-1, with TRBD2 matching 7 bases. The CDR3 has 15 residues. The germline V gene encodes CDR1 MGHDK and CDR2 SYGVNS. With V trimmed by 1 base and J by 4 bases, 4 bases remained unmatched. CDR3 region: CASSEFGGSYNEQFF. CDR3 in DNA: TGTGCCAGCAGTGAATTTGGCGGGAGTTACAATGAGCAGTTCTTC.

This clone was recorded only once. The chain combines TRBV28 with TRBJ2-2; 7 positions agree with TRBD2. The trim removed 3 bases at V and 2 bases at J, leaving 3 bases unmatched. The CDR3 contains 15 residues. Germline V gives CDR1 MDHEN, CDR2 SYDVKM. The DNA for the CDR3 is TGTGCCAGCAGTTTTTCTAGCGGAAACACCGGGGAGCTGTTTTTT. Translation gives CASSFSSGNTGELFF.

The chain has TRBV6-6 and TRBJ1-5; no clear D gene. The germline V gene has CDR1 MNHNY and CDR2 SVGAGI (reference sequence). Trimming removed 10 bases at V and 5 bases at J, with 18 bases between. This CDR3 has 14 residues. The CDR3 DNA reads as TGTGCCATCGAACCCGAGGGAGAGGATCAGCCCCAGCATTTT. Translation: CAIEPEGEDQPQHF.

The chain couples TRBV9 to TRBJ1-4; 10 bases are shared with TRBD1. Germline CDR1 reads SGDLS; CDR2 reads YYNGEE. V shed 2 bases and J 5 bases; nucleotides not matched to a gene: 3. CDR3 size: 15 residues. CDR3 DNA sequence: TGTGCCAGCAGCGTGGGGGACAGGGGCAATGAAAAACTGTTTTTT. It yields the protein CASSVGDRGNEKLFF.

V usage is TRBV5-1 and J usage is TRBJ2-1; 12 bases are a match to TRBD2. The CDR3 spans 18 residues. The germline gives CDR1 SGHRS, CDR2 YFSETQ. Germline trimming cut 3 bases from V and 10 bases from J; bases unmatched to any gene: 17. Written as DNA, the CDR3 is TGCGCCAGCAGCTCACCGGGACTAGCGGGCGGGTTGGATGAGGAGCAGTTCTTC. Its protein product is CASSSPGLAGGLDEEQFF.

V is TRBV5-1 and J is TRBJ1-3; 7 nucleotides match TRBD1. The CDR3 runs to 18 residues. Germline CDR1 is SGHRS and CDR2 is YFSETQ. Germline trimming cut 0 bases from V and 4 bases from J; bases unmatched to any gene: 13. The CDR3 protein is CASSLAEGAAYGGNTIYF. The CDR3 DNA reads as TGCGCCAGCAGCTTGGCCGAGGGGGCCGCGTACGGAGGAAACACCATATATTTT. Together with reference TRBV5-1 and TRBJ1-3, the CDR3 gives the full variable domain: KAGVTQTPRYLIKTRGQQVTLSCSPISGHRSVSWYQQTPGQGLQFLFEYFSETQRNKGNFPGRFSGRQFSNSRSEMNVSTLELGDSALYLCASSLAEGAAYGGNTIYFGEGSWLTVV.

This chain uses TRBV18 with TRBJ2-7, with D possibly TRBD1 on 5 matching bases. Germline CDR1 reads KGHSH; CDR2 reads LQKENI. V lost 3 bases and J 2 bases, leaving 11 bases between the germline ends. This CDR3 has 14 amino acids. CDR3 region: CASSPQQATYEQYF. Written as DNA, the CDR3 is TGTGCCAGCTCACCTCAACAGGCCACCTACGAGCAGTACTTC.

The chain carries TRBV4-1 and TRBJ2-1; D perhaps matches TRBD1 (6 bases). Germline lookup yields CDR1 MGHRA and CDR2 YSYEKL. Trimming took 4 bases from V and 3 from J, leaving 7 bases between them. The length of the CDR3 is 13 residues. CDR3 sequence reads: CASSRQVYNEQFF. CDR3 bases: TGCGCCAGCAGCCGACAGGTCTACAATGAGCAGTTCTTC.

This clone was detected only once. The chain has TRBV29-1 and TRBJ1-2, with 8 bases aligning to TRBD1. This CDR3 spans 10 amino acids. Germline V CDR1 and CDR2: SQVTM, ANQGSEA. V was pared by 6 bases and J by 8 bases, with 2 bases of the junction left unmatched. For the CDR3, the DNA is TGCAGCGTGGGGGACAGGGGCTACACCTTC. Translation: CSVGDRGYTF.

V gene TRBV19 combines with J gene TRBJ1-6; D is undetermined. The germline V and J ends were trimmed by 3 bases and 3 bases, with 6 bases remaining between them. CDR1 is LNHDA, CDR2 SQIVND, per germline (reference sequence). The CDR3 extends over 14 amino acids. CDR3: CASSISDYNSPLHF. In DNA form, the CDR3 reads TGTGCCAGTAGTATTAGCGACTATAATTCACCCCTCCACTTT.

The chain recombines TRBV28 with TRBJ1-1; maybe TRBD1 (5 bases). This CDR3 spans 16 amino acids. Trimming removed 7 bases from V and 2 bases from J, with 20 bases in between. Per the germline V gene, CDR1 is MDHEN and CDR2 is SYDVKM. Written as DNA, the CDR3 is TGTGCCAGCACGCTAGGGGCAGGGTTGGGAAACACTGAAGCTTTCTTT. This translates into CASTLGAGLGNTEAFF.

This chain joins TRBV28 and TRBJ2-7; D gene ambiguous. Germline V CDR1 and CDR2: MDHEN, SYDVKM. The CDR3 is 14 amino acids. V lost 3 bases to trimming and J lost 0 bases, with 9 bases between them. CDR3 coding DNA: TGTGCCAGCAGTTTCCCTCTCGGCTCCTACGAGCAGTACTTC. This codes for CASSFPLGSYEQYF. The full variable domain, in which reference TRBV28 and TRBJ2-7 provide the parts outside the CDR3, is DVKVTQSSRYLVKRTGEKVFLECVQDMDHENMFWYRQDPGLGLRLIYFSYDVKMKEKGDIPEGYSVSREKKERFSLILESASTNQTSMYLCASSFPLGSYEQYFGPGTRLTVT.

CDR3 coding DNA: TGTGCCACCAGTGTGAGCGCGGCCTGGAGCGAGCAGTTCTTC. As protein: CATSVSAAWSEQFF. This sequence joins TRBV24-1 and TRBJ2-1; D remains unclear. The CDR3 is 14 amino acids. The V end was cut by 5 bases, the J end by 10 bases, with 17 bases between. Germline-derived CDR1 and CDR2 are KGHDR and SFDVKD.

The chain recombines TRBV24-1 with TRBJ1-1; D is undetermined. V lost 1 base and J 10 bases, leaving 9 bases between the germline ends. The germline gives CDR1 KGHDR, CDR2 SFDVKD. This CDR3 is 12 amino acids long. The CDR3 spells CATSDLEGGAFF. The CDR3 DNA is TGTGCCACCAGTGATTTAGAGGGAGGAGCTTTCTTT.

A few counts support this clone. The chain uses TRBV12-3 or TRBV12-4 and TRBJ1-2; 7 nucleotides agree with TRBD1. The ends lost 4 bases at V and 4 bases at J; junction bases unmatched: 0. The CDR3 length is 12 residues. The DNA of the CDR3 is TGTGCCAGCAGTTCAGGGGGCTATGGCTACACCTTC. Protein product: CASSSGGYGYTF.

The DNA for the CDR3 is TGTGCCAGCAGCTCCCCCTCGCCAGGGAAAGAGACCCAGTACTTC. This translates into CASSSPSPGKETQYF. V and J are TRBV3-1 (or the pseudogene TRBV3-2) and TRBJ2-5; possibly TRBD1 for D (5 bases). Germline V gene lookup returns CDR1 LGHDT and CDR2 YNNKEL (reference sequence). Trimming took off 5 bases at V and 3 bases at J, with 16 bases between the two ends. The CDR3 is made up of 15 amino acids.

As concerns this clone: An end of the junction differs from the germline gene, which may be a read error. The CDR3 here is CASTLGGGQAQETQYF. CDR3 nucleotides: TGTGCCAGCACCTTAGGGGGGGGACAGGCCCAAGAGACCCAGTACTTC. The J gene is TRBJ2-5, the V gene TRBV7-9; TRBD1 might be the D (8 bases). This CDR3 is built from 16 residues. Germline V gene data show CDR1 as SEHNR and CDR2 as FQNEAQ (reference sequence).

The rearrangement joins TRBV5-5 to TRBJ2-7; D call uncertain. Trimming removed 4 bases from V and 0 bases from J, with 11 bases in between. CDR1 is SGHKS and CDR2 is YYEKEE in the germline V gene (reference sequence). The length of the CDR3 is 14 residues. CDR3 in amino acids: CASSVRPSSYEQYF. The CDR3 coding sequence is TGTGCCAGCAGCGTGCGGCCAAGCTCCTACGAGCAGTACTTC.

This clone was detected only a few times. The V gene is TRBV18, the J gene TRBJ2-3; D is ambiguous. Germline-derived CDR1 and CDR2 are KGHSH and LQKENI. This CDR3 spans 12 amino acids. V was pared by 6 bases and J by 4 bases, with 8 bases between. Written as DNA, the CDR3 is TGTGCCAGCTCCCTCCCAGCAGATACGCAGTATTTT. This encodes CASSLPADTQYF.

The chain carries TRBV5-8 and TRBJ2-1; D remains ambiguous. V was clipped by 5 bases and J by 4 bases, with 10 bases between them. This CDR3 is built from 13 residues. Germline CDR1 SGHTS, CDR2 YDEGEE. CDR3 nucleotides: TGTGCCAGCAGTTCCAATCAGTACAATGAGCAGTTCTTC. It translates to CASSSNQYNEQFF.

This chain connects TRBV2 to TRBJ1-6, with D unclear. This CDR3 has 14 residues. The V gene lost 2 bases and the J gene lost 9 bases, with 11 bases spanning the gap. Germline CDR1 SNHLY, CDR2 FYNNEI. CDR3 in DNA: TGTGCCAGCAGTGAACTCAGACTTAGTTCACCCCTCCACTTT. It codes for CASSELRLSSPLHF. Using reference TRBV2 and TRBJ1-6 for the parts outside the CDR3, the full variable domain is EPEVTQTPSHQVTQMGQEVILRCVPISNHLYFYWYRQILGQKVEFLVSFYNNEISEKSEIFDDQFSVERPDGSNFTLKIRSTKLEDSAMYFCASSELRLSSPLHFGNGTRLTVT.

The rearrangement links TRBV13 to TRBJ2-7, with 7 nucleotides matching TRBD1. Trimming at V came to 0 bases and at J to 5 bases, leaving 4 bases not matched to a gene. Germline V gives CDR1 PRHDT, CDR2 FYEKMQ (reference sequence). The CDR3 has 14 amino acids. Here the CDR3 DNA reads TGTGCCAGCAGCTTAGGGACCAGGGGGAACGAGCAGTACTTC. Amino acids: CASSLGTRGNEQYF.